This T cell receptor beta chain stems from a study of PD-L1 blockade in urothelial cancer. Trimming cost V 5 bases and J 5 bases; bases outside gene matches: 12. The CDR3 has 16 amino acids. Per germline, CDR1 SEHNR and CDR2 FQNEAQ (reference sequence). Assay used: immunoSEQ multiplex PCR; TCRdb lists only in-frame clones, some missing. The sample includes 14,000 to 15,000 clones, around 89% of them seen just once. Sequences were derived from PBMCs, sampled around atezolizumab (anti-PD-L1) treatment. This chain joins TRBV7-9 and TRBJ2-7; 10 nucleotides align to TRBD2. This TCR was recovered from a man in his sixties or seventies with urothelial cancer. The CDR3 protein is CASSILTAGGVDEQYF. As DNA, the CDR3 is TGTGCCAGCAGCATTCTCACAGCGGGGGGGGTCGACGAGCAGTACTTC.